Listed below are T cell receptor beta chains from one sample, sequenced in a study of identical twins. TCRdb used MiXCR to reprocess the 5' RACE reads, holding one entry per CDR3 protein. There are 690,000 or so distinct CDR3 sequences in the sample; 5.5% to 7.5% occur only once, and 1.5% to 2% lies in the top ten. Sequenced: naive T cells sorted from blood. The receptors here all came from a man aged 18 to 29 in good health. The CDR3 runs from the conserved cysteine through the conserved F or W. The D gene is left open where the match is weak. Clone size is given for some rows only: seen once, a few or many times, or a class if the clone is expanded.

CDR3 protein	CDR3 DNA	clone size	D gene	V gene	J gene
CSARSGLAYEQYF	TGCAGTGCTAGAAGTGGCCTAGCATACGAGCAGTACTTC	many	-	TRBV20-1	TRBJ2-7
CATSVKGLEQFF	TGTGCCACCAGTGTAAAGGGGCTTGAGCAGTTCTTC	many	-	TRBV24-1	TRBJ2-1
CASSLGRGEAGELFF	TGTGCCAGCAGCTTAGGGCGGGGAGAGGCCGGGGAGCTGTTTTTT	few	-	TRBV7-6	TRBJ2-2
CASTVTSGIGTGELFF	TGTGCCAGCACTGTGACTAGCGGGATCGGCACCGGGGAGCTGTTTTTT	-	TRBD2	TRBV6-1	TRBJ2-2
CASSLPSGSWADTQYF	TGCGCCAGCAGCTTGCCTAGCGGGAGTTGGGCAGATACGCAGTATTTT	many	TRBD2	TRBV5-1	TRBJ2-3
CASSARDRSTDTQYF	TGCGCCAGCAGCGCCAGGGACAGGAGCACAGATACGCAGTATTTT	-	TRBD1	TRBV10-2	TRBJ2-3
CASSLQGLKGTGELFF	TGCGCCAGCAGCTTGCAAGGGCTGAAAGGCACCGGGGAGCTGTTTTTT	many	-	TRBV5-1	TRBJ2-2
CASSLDGTTYNEQFF	TGCGCCAGCAGCTTGGACGGGACTACTTACAATGAGCAGTTCTTC	many	TRBD2	TRBV5-1	TRBJ2-1
CASRLPGGSSYNEQFF	TGTGCCAGCAGGCTACCTGGCGGAAGCTCCTACAATGAGCAGTTCTTC	many	-	TRBV6-2/TRBV6-3	TRBJ2-1
CASSPRQGGTVDEQFF	TGCGCCAGCAGCCCTCGACAGGGAGGGACGGTGGATGAGCAGTTCTTC	few	-	TRBV4-1	TRBJ2-1
CASSRDYYEQYF	TGTGCCAGCAGTCGGGACTACTACGAGCAGTACTTC	many	TRBD2	TRBV6-2/TRBV6-3	TRBJ2-7
CASSLRGPARDTQYF	TGTGCCAGCAGTTTACGGGGCCCAGCGCGGGATACGCAGTATTTT	few	-	TRBV12-3/TRBV12-4	TRBJ2-3
CASFGGNPTDTQYF	TGTGCCAGCTTCGGGGGCAACCCCACAGATACGCAGTATTTT	few	-	TRBV2	TRBJ2-3
CSVGTSSNEKLFF	TGCAGCGTTGGAACATCTTCCAATGAAAAACTGTTTTTT	many	-	TRBV29-1	TRBJ1-4
CASSPGERELFF	TGCGCCAGCAGCCCCGGGGAGCGGGAGCTGTTTTTT	many	-	TRBV5-1	TRBJ2-2
CASSLVIRKGGYTF	TGCGCCAGCAGCTTGGTAATTCGGAAAGGTGGCTACACCTTC	many	-	TRBV5-1	TRBJ1-2
CSARPPGTLYEQYF	TGCAGTGCTAGACCCCCCGGGACCCTCTACGAGCAGTACTTC	-	-	TRBV20-1	TRBJ2-7
CATSDLLGIQYF	TGTGCCACCAGTGATTTATTGGGCATTCAGTACTTC	many	-	TRBV24-1	TRBJ2-4
CATSPGQLSYNEQFF	TGTGCCACCAGCCCAGGACAACTCTCCTACAATGAGCAGTTCTTC	many	-	TRBV15	TRBJ2-1
CASGGVSTDTQYF	TGTGCCAGCGGGGGCGTGAGCACAGATACGCAGTATTTT	many	-	TRBV2	TRBJ2-3
CASSPDGLGETQYF	TGTGCCAGCAGTCCCGACGGACTAGGAGAGACCCAGTACTTC	few	TRBD2	TRBV6-1	TRBJ2-5
CASSPGFSGRAGETQYF	TGTGCCAGCAGCCCGGGATTTAGCGGGAGGGCCGGGGAGACCCAGTACTTC	-	TRBD2	TRBV7-2	TRBJ2-5
CASTSGGPAFF	TGTGCCAGCACCTCAGGGGGCCCCGCGTTCTTC	few	TRBD1	TRBV7-9	TRBJ2-1
CASSVSSSTGTGAYEQYF	TGTGCCAGCAGCGTCAGTAGCTCAACCGGGACAGGGGCCTACGAGCAGTACTTC	many	TRBD1	TRBV9	TRBJ2-7
CAGGTGLGSPLHF	TGCGCCGGGGGGACAGGCCTGGGCTCACCCCTCCACTTT	-	TRBD1	TRBV29-1	TRBJ1-6
CASKPDPTVGAYNEQFF	TGCGCCAGCAAACCGGACCCCACAGTTGGGGCTTACAATGAGCAGTTCTTC	many	-	TRBV5-1	TRBJ2-1
CSARVSDRNEQFF	TGCAGTGCTAGAGTTTCGGACCGCAATGAGCAGTTCTTC	few	-	TRBV20-1	TRBJ2-1
CASSFGGQGANIQYF	TGTGCCAGCAGCTTTGGGGGACAGGGGGCAAACATTCAGTACTTC	-	TRBD1	TRBV5-6	TRBJ2-4
CATSDPGGQPQHF	TGTGCCACCAGTGACCCGGGCGGACAGCCCCAGCATTTT	many	-	TRBV24-1	TRBJ1-5
CASSLSERNTDTQYF	TGCGCCAGCAGCTTGTCCGAGCGGAACACAGATACGCAGTATTTT	many	-	TRBV5-1	TRBJ2-3
CASRETQYF	TGTGCCAGCAGGGAGACCCAGTACTTC	many	-	TRBV6-5	TRBJ2-5
CAWSVSRGVNNEQFF	TGTGCCTGGAGTGTTAGTAGGGGAGTGAACAATGAGCAGTTCTTC	few	-	TRBV30	TRBJ2-1
CASSVTGSSGNTIYF	TGTGCCAGCAGCGTGACAGGGTCCTCTGGAAACACCATATATTTT	-	TRBD1	TRBV5-6	TRBJ1-3
CASSRTPGRISGELFF	TGTGCCAGCAGCCGAACCCCGGGACGGATCTCCGGGGAGCTGTTTTTT	few	-	TRBV7-9	TRBJ2-2
CASSMGVTSEQFF	TGTGCCAGTAGTATGGGCGTTACCAGTGAGCAGTTCTTC	-	-	TRBV19	TRBJ2-1
CASSVRQFSTGELFF	TGTGCCAGCAGCGTCCGACAGTTTAGCACCGGGGAGCTGTTTTTT	many	-	TRBV9	TRBJ2-2
CASSYGRAGTYNGQFF	TGTGCCAGCAGTTACGGTAGGGCGGGAACCTACAATGGGCAGTTCTTC	-	-	TRBV6-5	TRBJ2-1
CSARVGNEQFF	TGCAGTGCTAGAGTAGGGAATGAGCAGTTCTTC	many	-	TRBV20-1	TRBJ2-1
CASIGTSGSLYEQFF	TGTGCCAGCATCGGGACTAGCGGGAGTCTCTATGAGCAGTTCTTC	-	TRBD2	TRBV2	TRBJ2-1
CSARPLTSGRADTQYF	TGCAGTGCTAGACCGCTGACTAGCGGGAGAGCAGATACGCAGTATTTT	many	TRBD2	TRBV20-1	TRBJ2-3
CASSFRAPEEQFF	TGTGCCAGCAGTTTTCGTGCCCCGGAGGAGCAGTTCTTC	few	-	TRBV12-3/TRBV12-4	TRBJ2-1